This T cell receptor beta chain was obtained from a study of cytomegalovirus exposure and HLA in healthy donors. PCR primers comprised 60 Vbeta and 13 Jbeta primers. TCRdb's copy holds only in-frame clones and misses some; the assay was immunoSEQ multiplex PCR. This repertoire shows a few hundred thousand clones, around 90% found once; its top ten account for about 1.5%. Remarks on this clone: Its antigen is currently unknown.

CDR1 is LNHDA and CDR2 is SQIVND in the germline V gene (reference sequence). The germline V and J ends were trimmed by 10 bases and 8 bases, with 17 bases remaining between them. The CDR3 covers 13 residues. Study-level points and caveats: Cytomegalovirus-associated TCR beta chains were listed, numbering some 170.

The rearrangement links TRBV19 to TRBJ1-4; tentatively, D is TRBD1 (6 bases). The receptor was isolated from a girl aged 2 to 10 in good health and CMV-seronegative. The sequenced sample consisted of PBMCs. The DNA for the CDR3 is TGTGCCACCCAGGGACAAGGGGGAGAAAAACTGTTTTTT. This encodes CATQGQGGEKLFF. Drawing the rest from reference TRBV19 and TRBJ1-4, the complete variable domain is DGGITQSPKYLFRKEGQNVTLSCEQNLNHDAMYWYRQDPGQGLRLIYYSQIVNDFQKGDIAEGYSVSREKKESFPLTVTSAQKNPTAFYLCATQGQGGEKLFFGSGTQLSVL.